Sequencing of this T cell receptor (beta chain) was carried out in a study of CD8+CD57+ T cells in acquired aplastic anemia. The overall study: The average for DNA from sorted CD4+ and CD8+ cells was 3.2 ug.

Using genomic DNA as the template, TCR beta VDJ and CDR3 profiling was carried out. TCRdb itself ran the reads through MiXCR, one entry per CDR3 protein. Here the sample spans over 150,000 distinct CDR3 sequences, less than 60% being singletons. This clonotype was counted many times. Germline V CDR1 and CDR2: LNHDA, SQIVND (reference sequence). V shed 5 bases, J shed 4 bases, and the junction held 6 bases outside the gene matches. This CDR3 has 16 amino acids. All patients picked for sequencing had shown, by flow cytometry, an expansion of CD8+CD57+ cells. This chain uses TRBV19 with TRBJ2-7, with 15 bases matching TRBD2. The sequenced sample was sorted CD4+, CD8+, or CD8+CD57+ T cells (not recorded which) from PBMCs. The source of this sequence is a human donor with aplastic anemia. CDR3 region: CASSDRGTSGRYEQYF. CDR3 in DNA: TGTGCCAGTAGTGACCGAGGGACTAGCGGGAGGTACGAGCAGTACTTC.